A selection of T cell receptor beta chains follows, all from one sample in a study of blood T cell repertoires in COVID-19. Clones were sequenced by immunoSEQ multiplex PCR, and TCRdb holds only the in-frame ones, with some missing. The data show around 620,000 clones, 70% to 90% seen once. The sequenced sample consisted of peripheral blood. The receptors were sampled from a woman aged 18 to 35 with acute or convalescent COVID-19. Both conserved end residues are part of each CDR3. D genes are given only for firm matches. Size is stated for part of the rows, as once, few or many counts, or as a class when the clone is expanded.

j_gene	len	v_gene	abundance	d_gene	CDR3aa	CDR3nt
TRBJ2-7	15	TRBV4-3	-	TRBD1	CASSPGQGVTYEQYF	TGCGCCAGCAGCCCCGGACAGGGGGTAACTTACGAGCAGTACTTC
TRBJ2-7	13	TRBV6-2/TRBV6-3	-	-	CASSYTPEREQYF	TGTGCCAGCAGTTACACCCCTGAGAGGGAGCAGTACTTC
TRBJ1-1	15	TRBV7-8	-	TRBD1	CASSSATTGGTEAFF	TGTGCCAGCAGCTCGGCGACCACAGGGGGCACTGAAGCTTTCTTT
TRBJ1-4	17	TRBV18	-	TRBD1	CASSRPGTGDSGEKLFF	TGTGCCAGCTCACGTCCCGGGACAGGGGACTCGGGGGAAAAACTGTTTTTT
TRBJ2-3	15	TRBV4-1	-	-	CASSQDEARTDTQYF	TGCGCCAGCAGCCAAGATGAGGCCAGAACAGATACGCAGTATTTT
TRBJ1-3	14	TRBV30	-	-	CAWSAGSSGNTIYF	TGTGCCTGGAGCGCAGGGTCATCTGGAAACACCATATATTTT
TRBJ1-2	11	TRBV19	-	-	CAGRQAYGYTF	TGTGCCGGCAGACAGGCCTATGGCTACACCTTC
TRBJ1-2	17	TRBV7-9	-	TRBD1	CASSRQAGDSANYGYTF	TGTGCCAGCAGCCGCCAGGCCGGGGACAGTGCTAACTATGGCTACACCTTC
TRBJ1-2	16	TRBV11-2	-	TRBD1	CASSTRQGGPGYGYTF	TGTGCCAGCAGTACTAGACAGGGCGGGCCTGGCTATGGCTACACCTTC
TRBJ2-1	15	TRBV5-4	-	-	CASSLRGGPYNEQFF	TGTGCCAGCAGCCTTAGGGGGGGGCCTTACAATGAGCAGTTCTTC
TRBJ2-7	14	TRBV7-6	-	-	CASSLSVQGHEQYF	TGTGCCAGCAGCTTAAGTGTACAGGGCCACGAGCAGTACTTC
TRBJ1-1	13	TRBV7-3	-	-	CASSWGQNTEAFF	TGTGCCAGCAGCTGGGGACAGAACACTGAAGCTTTCTTT
TRBJ1-1	13	TRBV30	-	TRBD1	CAWRGGFGTGGIF	TGTGCCTGGAGAGGCGGATTCGGGACAGGGGGTATTTTT
TRBJ1-1	12	TRBV7-9	-	-	CASSLAQGEAFF	TGTGCCAGCAGCTTAGCTCAGGGGGAAGCTTTCTTT
TRBJ1-5	14	TRBV19	-	-	CASSIAGKFAPQHF	TGTGCCAGTAGTATAGCGGGGAAATTTGCGCCCCAGCATTTT
TRBJ1-1	14	TRBV11-3	-	-	CASSLDAGNAEAFF	TGTGCCAGCAGCTTAGATGCAGGGAACGCTGAAGCTTTCTTT
TRBJ1-2	14	TRBV3-1/TRBV3-2	few	-	CASSQVGRGRGYTF	TGTGCCAGCAGCCAAGTTGGCAGGGGTCGTGGCTACACCTTC
TRBJ1-2	13	TRBV19	-	TRBD1	CASTGDRAEGYTF	TGTGCCAGTACCGGGGACAGGGCCGAAGGCTACACCTTC
TRBJ1-6	14	TRBV6-5	-	-	CASRTGSSQAPLHF	TGTGCCAGCAGGACGGGATCGTCGCAGGCACCCCTCCACTTT
TRBJ1-2	13	TRBV5-4	-	-	CASSFRAGDGYTF	TGTGCCAGCAGCTTTAGGGCAGGGGACGGCTACACCTTC
TRBJ2-1	18	TRBV11-3	once	TRBD2	CASSSTPTSGGTYNEQFF	TGTGCCAGCAGCTCCACTCCGACTAGCGGGGGAACCTACAATGAGCAGTTCTTC
TRBJ2-3	14	TRBV6-5	-	-	CASSPDFYTDTQYF	TGTGCCAGCAGTCCGGACTTCTACACAGATACGCAGTATTTT
TRBJ2-2	18	TRBV11-3	-	TRBD1	CASSLVLATGGANGELFF	TGTGCCAGCAGCTTAGTATTAGCGACAGGGGGCGCGAACGGGGAGCTGTTTTTT
TRBJ1-4	16	TRBV7-6	-	-	CASSLAPGGAYEKLFF	TGTGCCAGCAGCTTAGCTCCGGGGGGCGCATATGAAAAACTGTTTTTT
TRBJ1-2	14	TRBV29-1	-	TRBD1	CSAPGTGTLNGYTF	TGCAGCGCACCCGGGACAGGAACTCTGAATGGCTACACCTTC
TRBJ1-2	12	TRBV10-3	-	-	CAIRAGLDGYTF	TGTGCCATCAGAGCAGGTTTGGATGGCTACACCTTC
TRBJ1-1	18	TRBV6-8	-	TRBD1	CASSLARDRGGRVTEAFF	TGTGCCAGCAGCCTCGCCCGGGACAGGGGAGGGAGAGTTACTGAAGCTTTCTTT
TRBJ1-2	13	TRBV7-2	-	-	CASSLNREGGYTF	TGTGCCAGCAGTCTAAACAGGGAGGGTGGCTACACCTTC
TRBJ2-3	10	TRBV20-1	-	-	CSANRDTQYF	TGCAGTGCTAACAGGGATACGCAGTATTTT
TRBJ1-2	14	TRBV5-6	-	TRBD1	CASSRGTESYGYTF	TGTGCCAGCAGCCGCGGGACAGAGAGCTATGGCTACACCTTC
TRBJ1-2	14	TRBV30	-	-	CAWSLQGLTYGYTF	TGTGCCTGGAGCCTCCAGGGGTTGACCTATGGCTACACCTTC
TRBJ1-1	16	TRBV9	-	-	CASSPYQQGFWAEAFF	TGTGCCAGCAGCCCCTACCAGCAGGGGTTTTGGGCTGAAGCTTTCTTT
TRBJ1-3	15	TRBV13	-	-	CASSPPESSGNTIYF	TGTGCCAGCAGCCCACCAGAAAGCTCTGGAAACACCATATATTTT
TRBJ1-6	16	TRBV5-1	-	TRBD1	CASSLGQGAFNSPLHF	TGCGCCAGCAGCTTGGGACAGGGGGCTTTTAATTCACCCCTCCACTTT
TRBJ1-6	14	TRBV7-2	-	TRBD1	CASSLGDRYSPLHF	TGTGCCAGCAGCTTAGGGGACAGATATTCACCCCTCCACTTT
TRBJ1-5	13	TRBV6-5	-	-	CASSYRGDQPQHF	TGTGCCAGCAGTTACCGGGGGGATCAGCCCCAGCATTTT
TRBJ1-6	12	TRBV6-4	-	-	CATTGFYSPLHF	TGTGCCACCACAGGGTTTTATTCACCCCTCCACTTT
TRBJ2-7	17	TRBV10-3	-	TRBD1	CATARPSSSDRAYEQYF	TGTGCCACCGCTAGGCCCTCATCTTCTGACAGGGCCTACGAGCAGTACTTC
TRBJ2-7	16	TRBV12-5	-	TRBD1	CASGLVLISTGGEQYF	TGTGCTAGTGGTTTGGTTTTGATCTCAACAGGGGGCGAGCAGTACTTC
TRBJ2-2	15	TRBV5-8	-	TRBD1	CASNRQGNKAGELFF	TGTGCCAGCAATCGACAGGGAAATAAGGCCGGGGAGCTGTTTTTT
TRBJ2-1	19	TRBV7-2	-	-	CASSPSFSVVGSSYNEQFF	TGTGCCAGCAGCCCCTCCTTTAGCGTTGTGGGGAGCTCCTACAATGAGCAGTTCTTC
TRBJ1-2	15	TRBV3-1/TRBV3-2	-	-	CASSPRGGSGYGYTF	TGTGCCAGCAGCCCTCGAGGGGGTTCAGGCTATGGCTACACCTTC
TRBJ2-7	14	TRBV25-1	-	-	CASSTPDPRGEQYF	TGTGCCAGCAGTACCCCGGACCCCAGAGGGGAGCAGTACTTC
TRBJ2-7	16	TRBV24-1	-	TRBD1	CATSDFPLTGGEEQYF	TGTGCCACCAGTGATTTCCCTCTGACAGGGGGAGAGGAGCAGTACTTC
TRBJ1-1	15	TRBV9	-	TRBD1	CASSLSGGAGTEAFF	TGTGCCAGCTCTTTATCAGGGGGCGCCGGCACTGAAGCTTTCTTT